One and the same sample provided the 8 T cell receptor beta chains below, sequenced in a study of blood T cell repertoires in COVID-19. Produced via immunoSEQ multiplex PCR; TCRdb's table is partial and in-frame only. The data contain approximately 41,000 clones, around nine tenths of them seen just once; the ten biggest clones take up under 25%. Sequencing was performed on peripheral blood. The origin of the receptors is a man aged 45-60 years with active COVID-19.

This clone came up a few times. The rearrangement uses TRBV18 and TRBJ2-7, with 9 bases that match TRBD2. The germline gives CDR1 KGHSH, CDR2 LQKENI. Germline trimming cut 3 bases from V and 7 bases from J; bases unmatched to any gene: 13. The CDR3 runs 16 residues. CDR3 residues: CASSPSAGGGGGEQYF. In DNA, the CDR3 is TGTGCCAGCTCACCTTCAGCGGGAGGAGGCGGGGGAGAGCAGTACTTC.

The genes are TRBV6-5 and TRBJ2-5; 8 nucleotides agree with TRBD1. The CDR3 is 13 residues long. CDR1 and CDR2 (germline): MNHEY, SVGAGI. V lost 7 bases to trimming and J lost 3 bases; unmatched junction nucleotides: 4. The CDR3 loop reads CASNKQGEETQYF. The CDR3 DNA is TGTGCCAGCAATAAACAGGGGGAAGAGACCCAGTACTTC.

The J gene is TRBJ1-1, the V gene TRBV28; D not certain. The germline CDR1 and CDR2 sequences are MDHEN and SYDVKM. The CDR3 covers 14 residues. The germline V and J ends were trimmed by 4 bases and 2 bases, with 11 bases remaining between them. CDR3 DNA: TGTGCCAGCAGTTCGTCCCAGTCAAACACTGAAGCTTTCTTT. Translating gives CASSSSQSNTEAFF.

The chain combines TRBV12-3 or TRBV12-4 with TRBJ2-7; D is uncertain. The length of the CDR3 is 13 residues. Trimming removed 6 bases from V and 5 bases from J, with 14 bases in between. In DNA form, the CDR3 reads TGTGCCAGCAGCCCCGACGAGGCCCACGAGCAGTACTTC. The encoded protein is CASSPDEAHEQYF.

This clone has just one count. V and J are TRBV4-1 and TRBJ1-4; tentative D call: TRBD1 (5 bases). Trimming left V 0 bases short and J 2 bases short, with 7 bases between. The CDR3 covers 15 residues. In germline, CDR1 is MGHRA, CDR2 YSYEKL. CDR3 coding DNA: TGCGCCAGCAGCCAAGATAGGGGCACTAATGAAAAACTGTTTTTT. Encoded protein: CASSQDRGTNEKLFF.

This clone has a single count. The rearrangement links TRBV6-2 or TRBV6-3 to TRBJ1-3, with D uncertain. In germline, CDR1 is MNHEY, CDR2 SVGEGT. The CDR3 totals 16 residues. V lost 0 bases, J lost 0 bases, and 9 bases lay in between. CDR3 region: CASSYSITSSGNTIYF. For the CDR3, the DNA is TGTGCCAGCAGTTACTCGATCACAAGCTCTGGAAACACCATATATTTT.

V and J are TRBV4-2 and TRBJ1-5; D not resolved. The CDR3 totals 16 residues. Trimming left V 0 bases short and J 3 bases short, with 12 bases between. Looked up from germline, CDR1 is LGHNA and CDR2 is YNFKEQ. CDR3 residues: CASSQERGRINQPQHF. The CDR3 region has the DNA TGTGCCAGCAGCCAAGAAAGAGGGCGGATCAATCAGCCCCAGCATTTT.

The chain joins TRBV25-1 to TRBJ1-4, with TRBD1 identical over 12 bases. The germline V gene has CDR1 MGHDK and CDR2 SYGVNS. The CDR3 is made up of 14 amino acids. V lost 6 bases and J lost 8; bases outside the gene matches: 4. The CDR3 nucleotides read TGTGCCAGCAGCCCCGGGACAGGGGGCGAAAAACTGTTTTTT. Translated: CASSPGTGGEKLFF.